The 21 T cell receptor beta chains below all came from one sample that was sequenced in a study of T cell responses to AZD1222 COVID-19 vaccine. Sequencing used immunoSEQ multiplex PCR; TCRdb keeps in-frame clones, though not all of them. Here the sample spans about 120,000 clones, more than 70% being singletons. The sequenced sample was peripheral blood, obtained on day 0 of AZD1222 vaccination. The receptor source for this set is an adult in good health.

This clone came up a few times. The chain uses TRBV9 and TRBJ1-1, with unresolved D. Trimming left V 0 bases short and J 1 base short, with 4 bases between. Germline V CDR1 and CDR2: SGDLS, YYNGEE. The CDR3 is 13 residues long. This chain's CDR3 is CASSVGRNTEAFF. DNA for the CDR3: TGTGCCAGCAGCGTAGGGAGGAACACTGAAGCTTTCTTT.

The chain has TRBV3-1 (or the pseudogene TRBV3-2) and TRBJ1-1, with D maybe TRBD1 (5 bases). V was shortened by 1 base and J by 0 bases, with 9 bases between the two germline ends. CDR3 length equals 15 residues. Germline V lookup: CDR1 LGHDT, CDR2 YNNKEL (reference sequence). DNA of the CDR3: TGTGCCAGCAGCCAAGTTAGGGACTTGAACACTGAAGCTTTCTTT. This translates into CASSQVRDLNTEAFF.

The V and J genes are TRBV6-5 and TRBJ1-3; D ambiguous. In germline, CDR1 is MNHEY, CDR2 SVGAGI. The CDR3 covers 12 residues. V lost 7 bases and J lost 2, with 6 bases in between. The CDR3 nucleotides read TGTGCCAGCACCTCTCCTGGAAACACCATATATTTT. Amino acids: CASTSPGNTIYF.

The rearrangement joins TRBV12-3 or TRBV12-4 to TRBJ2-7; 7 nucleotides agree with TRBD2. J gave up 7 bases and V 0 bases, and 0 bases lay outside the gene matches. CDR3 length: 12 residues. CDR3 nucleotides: TGTGCCAGCAGTTTAGCGGGAGGGGAGCAGTACTTC. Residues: CASSLAGGEQYF.

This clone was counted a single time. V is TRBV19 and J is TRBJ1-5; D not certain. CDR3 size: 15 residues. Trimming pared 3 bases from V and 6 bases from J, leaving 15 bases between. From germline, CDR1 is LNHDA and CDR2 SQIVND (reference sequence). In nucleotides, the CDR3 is TGTGCCAGTAGTATTACTGGGGAAACTAGTCAGCCCCAGCATTTT. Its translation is CASSITGETSQPQHF.

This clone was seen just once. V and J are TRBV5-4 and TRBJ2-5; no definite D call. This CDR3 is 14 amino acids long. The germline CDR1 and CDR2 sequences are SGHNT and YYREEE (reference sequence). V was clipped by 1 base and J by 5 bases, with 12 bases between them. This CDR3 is CASSLRGIMETQYF. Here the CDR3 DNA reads TGTGCCAGCAGCTTGAGAGGCATTATGGAGACCCAGTACTTC.

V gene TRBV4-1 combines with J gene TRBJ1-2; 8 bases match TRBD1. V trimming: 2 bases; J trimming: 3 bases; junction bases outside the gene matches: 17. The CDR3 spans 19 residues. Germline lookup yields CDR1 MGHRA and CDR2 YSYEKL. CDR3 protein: CASSQFQTGAPTGHYGYTF. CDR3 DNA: TGCGCCAGCAGCCAATTCCAGACAGGGGCGCCTACGGGCCACTATGGCTACACCTTC.

CDR3 sequence reads: CASGSSYNEQFF. Written as DNA, the CDR3 is TGCGCCAGCGGGAGCTCCTACAATGAGCAGTTCTTC. The chain combines TRBV10-1 with TRBJ2-1, with a weak D call TRBD2 (5 bases). V shed 8 bases and J shed 0 bases, with 5 bases lying between them. The CDR3 is 12 residues long. Germline V gives CDR1 WNHNN, CDR2 SYGVQD (reference sequence).

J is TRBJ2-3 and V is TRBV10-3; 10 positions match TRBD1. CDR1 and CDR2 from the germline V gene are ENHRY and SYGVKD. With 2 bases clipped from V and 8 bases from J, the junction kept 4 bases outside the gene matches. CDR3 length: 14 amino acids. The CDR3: CAISEGQGGGTQYF. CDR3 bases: TGTGCCATCAGTGAGGGACAGGGGGGAGGTACGCAGTATTTT.

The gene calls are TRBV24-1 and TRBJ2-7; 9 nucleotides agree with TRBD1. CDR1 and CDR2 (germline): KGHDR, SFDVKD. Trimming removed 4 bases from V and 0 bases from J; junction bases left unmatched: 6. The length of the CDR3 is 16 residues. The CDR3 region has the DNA TGTGCCACCAGTGAAACTGGACAGGGGAGCTCCTACGAGCAGTACTTC. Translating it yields CATSETGQGSSYEQYF.

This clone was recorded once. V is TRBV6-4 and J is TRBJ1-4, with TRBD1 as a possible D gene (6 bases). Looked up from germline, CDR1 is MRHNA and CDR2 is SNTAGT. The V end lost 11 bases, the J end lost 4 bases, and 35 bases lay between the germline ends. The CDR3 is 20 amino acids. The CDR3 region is CAAFTPQGLYVRLFNEKLFF. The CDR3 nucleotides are TGTGCCGCTTTTACCCCCCAGGGGCTCTACGTTCGCTTATTTAATGAAAAACTGTTTTTT.

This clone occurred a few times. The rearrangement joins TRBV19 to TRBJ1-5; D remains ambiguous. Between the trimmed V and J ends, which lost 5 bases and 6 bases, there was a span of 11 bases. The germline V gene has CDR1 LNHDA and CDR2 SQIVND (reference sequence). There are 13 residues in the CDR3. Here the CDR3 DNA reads TGTGCCAGTAGTCCCGGACGGGGTCAGCCCCAGCATTTT. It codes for CASSPGRGQPQHF.

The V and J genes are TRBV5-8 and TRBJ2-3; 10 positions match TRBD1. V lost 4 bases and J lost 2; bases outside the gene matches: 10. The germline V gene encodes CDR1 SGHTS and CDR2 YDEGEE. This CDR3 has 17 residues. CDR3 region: CASSPGQGGPLTDTQYF. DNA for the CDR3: TGTGCCAGCAGCCCCGGACAGGGGGGGCCTCTCACAGATACGCAGTATTTT.

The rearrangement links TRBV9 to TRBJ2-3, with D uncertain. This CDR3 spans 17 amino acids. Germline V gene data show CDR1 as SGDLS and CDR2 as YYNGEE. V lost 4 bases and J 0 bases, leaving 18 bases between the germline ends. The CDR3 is CASSHPATTLSTDTQYF. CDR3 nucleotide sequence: TGTGCCAGCAGCCATCCCGCGACGACGCTTAGCACAGATACGCAGTATTTT.

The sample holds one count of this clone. CDR3 DNA: TGTGCCAGCAGTTTATCAAGAGGGGGCGGATGGCAGCCCCAGCATTTT. As protein: CASSLSRGGGWQPQHF. V gene TRBV28 combines with J gene TRBJ1-5; 7 positions match TRBD1. The CDR3 runs to 16 residues. V gave up 1 base and J gave up 7 bases; unmatched junction bases: 10. Germline V gives CDR1 MDHEN, CDR2 SYDVKM. The variable domain in full, completed from reference TRBV28 and TRBJ1-5, reads DVKVTQSSRYLVKRTGEKVFLECVQDMDHENMFWYRQDPGLGLRLIYFSYDVKMKEKGDIPEGYSVSREKKERFSLILESASTNQTSMYLCASSLSRGGGWQPQHFGDGTRLSIL.

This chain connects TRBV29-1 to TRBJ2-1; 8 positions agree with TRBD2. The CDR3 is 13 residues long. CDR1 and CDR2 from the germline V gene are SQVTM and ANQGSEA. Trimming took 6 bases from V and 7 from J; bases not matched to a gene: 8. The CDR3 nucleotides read TGCAGCGTAGAAATTAGCGGGATGAATGAGCAGTTCTTC. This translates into CSVEISGMNEQFF.

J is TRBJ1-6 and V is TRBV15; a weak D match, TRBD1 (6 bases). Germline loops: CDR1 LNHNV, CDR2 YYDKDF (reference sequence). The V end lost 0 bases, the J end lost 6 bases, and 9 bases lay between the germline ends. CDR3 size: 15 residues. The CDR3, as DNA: TGTGCCACCAGCAGAGAACGGACAGTTAATTCACCCCTCCACTTT. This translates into CATSRERTVNSPLHF.

CDR3 nucleotide sequence: TGTGCCAGCAGACCCGACAGCTACTACGAGCAGTACTTC. This encodes CASRPDSYYEQYF. This rearrangement joins TRBV12-3 or TRBV12-4 to TRBJ2-7; a possible D gene is TRBD1 (5 bases). Trimming shortened V by 6 bases and J by 3 bases, and 12 bases separated the two germline ends. The CDR3 runs 13 residues.

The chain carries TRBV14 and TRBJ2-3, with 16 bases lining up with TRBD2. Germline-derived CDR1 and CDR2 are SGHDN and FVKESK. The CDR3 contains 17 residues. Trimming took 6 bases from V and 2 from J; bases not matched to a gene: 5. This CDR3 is CASRPGLAGGPTDTQYF. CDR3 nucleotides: TGTGCCAGCAGACCGGGACTAGCGGGAGGGCCCACAGATACGCAGTATTTT. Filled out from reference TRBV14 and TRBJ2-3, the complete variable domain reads EAGVTQFPSHSVIEKGQTVTLRCDPISGHDNLYWYRRVMGKEIKFLLHFVKESKQDESGMPNNRFLAERTGGTYSTLKVQPAELEDSGVYFCASRPGLAGGPTDTQYFGPGTRLTVL.

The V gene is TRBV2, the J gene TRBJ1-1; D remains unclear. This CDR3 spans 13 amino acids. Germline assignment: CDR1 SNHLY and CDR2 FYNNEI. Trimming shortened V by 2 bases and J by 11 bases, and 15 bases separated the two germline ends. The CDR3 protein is CASSEPLGLGAFF. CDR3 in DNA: TGTGCCAGCAGTGAACCTTTGGGTTTGGGTGCTTTCTTT.

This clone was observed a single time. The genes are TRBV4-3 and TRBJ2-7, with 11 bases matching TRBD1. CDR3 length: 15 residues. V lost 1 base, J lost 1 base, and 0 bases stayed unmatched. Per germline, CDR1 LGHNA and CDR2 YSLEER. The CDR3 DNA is TGCGCCAGCAGCCAAGGGGACAGGGGGTCCTACGAGCAGTACTTC. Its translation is CASSQGDRGSYEQYF.